These 29 T cell receptor beta chains were all obtained from the same sample, sequenced in a study of T cells after yellow fever vaccination. From the 5' RACE reads, TCRdb called clonotypes with MiXCR, one entry per CDR3 protein. The table lists a few hundred thousand distinct CDR3 sequences, approximately 3.5% of them singletons. Sequenced here: PBMCs, sampled 15 days after the yellow fever booster vaccination. The receptor set was obtained from a man between 18 and 29 years old who received the YFV17D yellow fever vaccine.

This clonotype was recorded at least ten times. The genes are TRBV20-1 and TRBJ2-1; 10 bases match TRBD1. Per the germline V gene, CDR1 is DFQATT and CDR2 is SNEGSKA (reference sequence). V trimming: 5 bases; J trimming: 8 bases; junction bases outside the gene matches: 15. The CDR3 contains 16 residues. CDR3 residues: CSAHDRGLLGFYEQFF. Here the CDR3 DNA reads TGCAGTGCTCACGACAGGGGGCTTTTAGGATTCTATGAGCAGTTCTTC.

This clonotype has at least ten counts. The chain employs TRBV7-2 and TRBJ2-1; tentatively, D is TRBD2 (7 bases). Per germline, CDR1 SGHTA and CDR2 FQGNSA. This CDR3 is built from 15 residues. The germline V and J ends were trimmed by 6 bases and 4 bases, with 16 bases remaining between them. For the CDR3, the DNA is TGTGCCAGCAGTTGGGACGGGGGGACATACAATGAGCAGTTCTTC. Protein product: CASSWDGGTYNEQFF.

This clonotype was detected many times. This chain links TRBV12-3 or TRBV12-4 with TRBJ1-5; D gene ambiguous. Trimming removed 3 bases from V and 0 bases from J, with 12 bases in between. The CDR3 is 16 amino acids. CDR3 nucleotide sequence: TGTGCCAGCAGTTTCTCCCTGGGCTATAGCAATCAGCCCCAGCATTTT. Its translation is CASSFSLGYSNQPQHF.

Ten or more counts support this clonotype. The chain has TRBV21-1 and TRBJ2-3; the table's D gene call, TRBD1, was not cross checked with the DNA. TRBV21-1 is a pseudogene. This CDR3 contains 20 residues. CDR3 protein: CASSKVRDGQGVPSTDTQYF. DNA of the CDR3: TGTGCCAGCAGCAAAGTGAGAGACGGACAGGGGGTACCTAGCACAGATACGCAGTATTTT.

The chain carries TRBV5-5 and TRBJ2-3, with D possibly TRBD1 on 6 matching bases. Germline V CDR1 and CDR2: SGHKS, YYEKEE (reference sequence). V gave up 6 bases and J gave up 0 bases, with 17 bases separating them. This CDR3 is 16 amino acids long. The CDR3 protein is CASTDRVGGSTDTQYF. The CDR3 DNA reads as TGTGCCAGCACCGATAGGGTAGGGGGAAGCACAGATACGCAGTATTTT.

A remark on this clonotype: Being one base from a much bigger clone, this may be a read error. Here the CDR3 omits its conserved ending phenylalanine or tryptophan, so a read error is the likely source. The chain uses TRBV29-1 and TRBJ2-3, with D perhaps matching TRBD1 (7 bases). Germline CDR1 reads SQVTM; CDR2 reads ANQGSEA. V was shortened by 7 bases and J by 2 bases, with 16 bases between the two germline ends. This CDR3 contains 14 residues. CDR3 sequence (DNA): TGCAGCGCCGGGGGCAGGGGGTACACAGATACGCAGTATTCT. Translation: CSAGGRGYTDTQYS.

This clonotype occurred many times. J is TRBJ2-5 and V is TRBV7-7, with a tentative D call TRBD2 (5 bases). CDR3 length: 15 amino acids. Germline values: CDR1 SSHAT, CDR2 FNYEAQ (reference sequence). Trimming took off 5 bases at V and 5 bases at J, with 18 bases between the two ends. The CDR3 protein is CASSNRAAPGETQYF. The CDR3 DNA sequence: TGTGCCAGCAGCAACCGGGCCGCGCCGGGGGAGACCCAGTACTTC.

A few counts support this clonotype. The gene calls are TRBV29-1 and TRBJ2-2; 11 bases map to TRBD1. The V and J ends lost 7 bases and 2 bases, in that order; junction bases with no gene match: 0. CDR3 length equals 13 residues. Germline CDR1 reads SQVTM; CDR2 reads ANQGSEA. The CDR3 DNA reads as TGCAGCGGGACAGGGGGCAACACCGGGGAGCTGTTTTTT. Amino acids: CSGTGGNTGELFF.

This clonotype was seen at least ten times. The rearrangement joins TRBV7-2 to TRBJ1-2; D call uncertain. The CDR3 loop spans 16 amino acids. Germline assignment: CDR1 SGHTA and CDR2 FQGNSA. V lost 5 bases and J lost 3, with 19 bases in between. The CDR3 here is CASSPRRTPMDYGYTF. The CDR3 region has the DNA TGTGCCAGCAGCCCCCGTAGGACCCCAATGGACTATGGCTACACCTTC.

This clonotype was recorded many times. The V and J genes are TRBV12-3 or TRBV12-4 and TRBJ2-2; D may be TRBD2 (5 bases). CDR3 length: 15 amino acids. Deletions cut 5 bases from V and 2 bases from J, with 12 bases between. In DNA form, the CDR3 reads TGTGCCAGCAGTCCGAGGGAACTTAACACCGGGGAGCTGTTTTTT. Translation gives CASSPRELNTGELFF.

This clonotype was counted a few times. This chain uses TRBV20-1 with TRBJ1-2, with TRBD1 matching over 7 bases. From germline, CDR1 is DFQATT and CDR2 SNEGSKA (reference sequence). The CDR3 totals 13 residues. V trimming: 5 bases; J trimming: 8 bases; junction bases outside the gene matches: 11. CDR3 coding DNA: TGCAGTGCTGAGGTCGACAGGGTAGGAGGCTACACCTTC. It encodes CSAEVDRVGGYTF.

Worth noting for this clonotype: This is likely a read error, given that the CDR3 carries no conserved phenylalanine or tryptophan at its end. This chain links TRBV7-3 with TRBJ2-5; unclear D gene. V was clipped by 1 base and J by 5 bases, with 11 bases between them. In germline, CDR1 is SGHTA, CDR2 FQGTGA. This CDR3 is built from 14 residues. In DNA form, the CDR3 reads TGTGCCAGCAGCTTAAACGCTGGGCGGGAGACCCAGTACGTC. It specifies CASSLNAGRETQYV.

This clonotype has ten or more counts. This rearrangement joins TRBV7-9 to TRBJ2-1, with TRBD2 matching over 7 bases. The CDR3 loop spans 15 amino acids. V trimming: 6 bases; J trimming: 5 bases; junction bases outside the gene matches: 10. Germline CDR1 SEHNR, CDR2 FQNEAQ (reference sequence). In DNA form, the CDR3 reads TGTGCCAGCAGGCTCGTCCGCGGGGGAAACAATGAGCAGTTCTTC. It yields the protein CASRLVRGGNNEQFF.

This clonotype has at least ten counts. The CDR3 here is CASKDSPGSNQPQHF. The CDR3 bases are TGTGCCAGCAAGGACTCTCCGGGGAGCAATCAGCCCCAGCATTTT. The chain couples TRBV2 to TRBJ1-5, with no clear D. From germline, CDR1 is SNHLY and CDR2 FYNNEI. V lost 7 bases to trimming and J lost 1 base, with 14 bases between them. The CDR3 consists of 15 residues.

At least ten counts were recorded for this clonotype. CDR3 region: CASSRDRVDGYTF. CDR3 nucleotide sequence: TGTGCCAGCAGCCGGGACAGGGTAGATGGCTACACCTTC. The genes are TRBV5-4 and TRBJ1-2, with 9 bases identical to TRBD1. The length of the CDR3 is 13 residues. The J segment lost 6 bases and the V segment lost 4 bases, leaving 4 bases of the junction unmatched. Germline values: CDR1 SGHNT, CDR2 YYREEE (reference sequence).

This clonotype was counted ten times or more. Germline is not matched at one junction end, which may reflect a read error. The chain couples TRBV5-1 to TRBJ1-2; D uncertain. The CDR3 contains 13 residues. CDR1 is SGHRS, CDR2 YFSETQ, per germline. The CDR3: CASSLQPNYGYTF. Written as DNA, the CDR3 is TGCGCCAGCAGCTTACAGCCTAACTATGGCTACACTTTC.

This clonotype was detected many times. This chain joins TRBV5-1 and TRBJ2-1; 7 bases fit TRBD2. The trim removed 4 bases at V and 1 base at J, leaving 8 bases unmatched. Germline lookup yields CDR1 SGHRS and CDR2 YFSETQ. The CDR3 runs to 16 residues. The CDR3 DNA is TGCGCCAGCAGCGAGACGCTAGCGGTGTCCTACAATGAGCAGTTCTTC. As protein: CASSETLAVSYNEQFF.

This clonotype was recorded many times. J is TRBJ1-4 and V is TRBV19, with D perhaps TRBD1 (5 bases). Germline lookup yields CDR1 LNHDA and CDR2 SQIVND (reference sequence). This CDR3 comprises 13 residues. V was clipped by 5 bases and J by 6 bases, with 10 bases between them. CDR3: CASSPRQHEKLFF. Written as DNA, the CDR3 is TGTGCCAGTAGTCCACGACAGCATGAAAAACTGTTTTTT.

This clonotype has a handful of counts. This chain connects TRBV19 to TRBJ1-4; D unclear. V dropped 6 bases and J dropped 7 bases, with 6 bases sitting between them. Germline assignment: CDR1 LNHDA and CDR2 SQIVND (reference sequence). This CDR3 has 11 residues. The chain's CDR3 is CASRRREKLFF. Written as DNA, the CDR3 is TGTGCCAGTAGACGGCGTGAAAAACTGTTTTTT.

The rearrangement joins TRBV18 to TRBJ2-2; 8 bases match TRBD1. After removal of 5 bases from V and 7 bases from J, the junction contained 6 bases not matched to a gene. The CDR3 has 14 residues. Germline V gives CDR1 KGHSH, CDR2 LQKENI. For the CDR3, the DNA is TGTGCCAGCTCATCCGGGACAGGTTTCGGGGAGCTGTTTTTT. This translates into CASSSGTGFGELFF.

The sample holds many counts of this clonotype. V is TRBV7-2 and J is TRBJ1-1; the match to TRBD1 covers 9 bases. After removal of 4 bases from V and 6 bases from J, the junction contained 9 bases not matched to a gene. Germline CDR1 SGHTA, CDR2 FQGNSA. The CDR3 extends over 15 amino acids. The CDR3 sequence is CASSSRQGGFPEAFF. DNA for the CDR3: TGTGCCAGCAGCTCGAGACAGGGGGGTTTCCCTGAAGCTTTCTTT. Variable domain in full (rest from reference TRBV7-2 and TRBJ1-1): GAGVSQSPSNKVTEKGKDVELRCDPISGHTALYWYRQSLGQGLEFLIYFQGNSAPDKSGLPSDRFSAERTGGSVSTLTIQRTQQEDSAVYLCASSSRQGGFPEAFFGQGTRLTVV.

The table lists this clonotype with many counts. This sequence joins TRBV2 and TRBJ2-3, with 8 positions matching TRBD2. Germline V gives CDR1 SNHLY, CDR2 FYNNEI. The trim removed 10 bases at V and 0 bases at J, leaving 6 bases unmatched. This CDR3 region has 14 residues. The CDR3 DNA is TGTGCCACCGATAGCGGGGCGAGCACAGATACGCAGTATTTT. Protein product: CATDSGASTDTQYF.

The sample holds many counts of this clonotype. The gene calls are TRBV7-3 and TRBJ2-6; perhaps TRBD1 as D (6 bases). Looked up from germline, CDR1 is SGHTA and CDR2 is FQGTGA. This CDR3 region has 17 residues. The germline V and J ends were trimmed by 0 bases and 0 bases, with 9 bases remaining between them. CDR3 residues: CASSLTGGTSGANVLTF. The CDR3 coding sequence is TGTGCCAGCAGCTTAACAGGGGGTACCTCTGGGGCCAACGTCCTGACTTTC.

This clonotype was seen at least ten times. This chain joins TRBV5-8 and TRBJ2-1, with D unresolved. Per the germline V gene, CDR1 is SGHTS and CDR2 is YDEGEE. This CDR3 is 15 amino acids long. V was pared by 2 bases and J by 0 bases, with 9 bases between. The CDR3 region is CASSFRGISYNEQFF. DNA of the CDR3: TGTGCCAGCAGCTTTCGAGGCATCTCCTACAATGAGCAGTTCTTC.

This clonotype occurred many times. This rearrangement joins TRBV12-3 or TRBV12-4 to TRBJ2-7; D not resolved. This CDR3 is 13 amino acids long. With 1 base removed from V and 7 bases from J, the gap between germline ends came to 11 bases. The CDR3 region has the DNA TGTGCCAGCAGTTTAGGTATAGGGTGGGAGCAGTACGTC. Translation gives CASSLGIGWEQYV.

This clonotype was seen repeatedly, ten times or more. J is TRBJ1-2 and V is TRBV4-1; 8 bases are shared with TRBD1. There are 15 residues in the CDR3. Trimming cost V 2 bases and J 3 bases; bases outside gene matches: 5. From germline, CDR1 is MGHRA and CDR2 YSYEKL. CDR3 region: CASSQTQTGDYGYTF. The CDR3 DNA sequence: TGCGCCAGCAGCCAAACTCAGACAGGGGACTATGGCTACACCTTC.

This clonotype was found many times. The chain uses TRBV5-5 and TRBJ1-5; the D gene is possibly TRBD1 (6 bases). The V gene's germline CDR1 is SGHKS and CDR2 YYEKEE (reference sequence). V lost 1 base and J lost 0, with 11 bases in between. CDR3 length equals 16 residues. The DNA for the CDR3 is TGTGCCAGCAGCTTGCGACAGGTTAATAGCAATCAGCCCCAGCATTTT. The encoded protein is CASSLRQVNSNQPQHF.

This clonotype was seen repeatedly, ten times or more. This chain joins TRBV5-1 and TRBJ2-7, with 10 bases identical to TRBD2. The CDR3 has 14 residues. Germline assignment: CDR1 SGHRS and CDR2 YFSETQ. The V gene end was trimmed by 5 bases and the J gene end by 7 bases; junction bases not matched to a gene: 9. The CDR3 DNA is TGCGCCAGCAGATATAGCGGGGGGAGCGGTGAGCAGTACTTC. Its protein is CASRYSGGSGEQYF.

This clonotype was recorded many times. This rearrangement joins TRBV12-3 or TRBV12-4 to TRBJ2-1; 8 nucleotides match TRBD1. The CDR3 has 14 amino acids. Trimming cost V 6 bases and J 3 bases; bases outside gene matches: 4. CDR3 protein: CASRRTGNYNEQFF. The DNA for the CDR3 is TGTGCCAGCAGACGGACAGGGAACTACAATGAGCAGTTCTTC.